Listed below are T cell receptor beta chains from one sample, sequenced in a study of T cells after yellow fever vaccination. From the 5' RACE reads, TCRdb called clonotypes with MiXCR, one entry per CDR3 protein. Here the sample spans about 120,000 distinct CDR3 sequences, 7.2% being singletons. The source was CD4+ T cells sorted from PBMCs, collected roughly seven weeks after the first yellow fever vaccination. The receptors come from a man between 18 and 29 years old who received the YFV17D yellow fever vaccine. The CDR3 runs from the conserved cysteine through the conserved F or W. Fields, in order: J gene, V gene, clone size, D gene, CDR3 DNA, CDR3 protein. The D gene is left open where the match is weak. Some rows mark clone size as missing; the rest say once, few, many or name a class of expanded clone.

TRBJ2-3 | TRBV6-5 | many | TRBD1 | TGTGCCAGCAGCCGAATGGACAGGGGTTCAGGGGATACGCAGTATTTT | CASSRMDRGSGDTQYF
TRBJ1-1 | TRBV7-2 | many | NA | TGTGCCAGCAGCTTCACTCCCACGGGCAGCGAAGCTTTCTTT | CASSFTPTGSEAFF
TRBJ1-2 | TRBV6-5 | many | NA | TGTGCCAGCAGTTACTCCCCCGGGACAAGGGATGGCTACACCTTC | CASSYSPGTRDGYTF
TRBJ1-1 | TRBV3-1 | many | TRBD1 | TGTGCCAGCAGCCAATCGTGGTACAGGGGAAACACTGAAGCTTTCTTT | CASSQSWYRGNTEAFF
TRBJ1-6 | TRBV12-3/TRBV12-4 | many | NA | TGTGCCAGCAGATCCCGGGACGGAAATAATTCACCCCTCCACTTT | CASRSRDGNNSPLHF
TRBJ2-5 | TRBV7-2 | many | TRBD2 | TGTGCCAGCAGCTCGGGAGGATTTGAGACCCAGTACTTC | CASSSGGFETQYF
TRBJ2-2 | TRBV5-1 | many | NA | TGCGCCAGCAGCCCCCAGGGGCCGACCGGGGAGCTGTTTTTT | CASSPQGPTGELFF
TRBJ1-2 | TRBV25-1 | many | TRBD1 | TGTGCCAGCAGTGAATGGAGACAGGGGGAAAGCTACACCTTC | CASSEWRQGESYTF
TRBJ1-3 | TRBV29-1 | many | NA | TGCAGCGTTGAAAGACAGGATGGGAACACCATATATTTT | CSVERQDGNTIYF
TRBJ1-4 | TRBV18 | many | NA | TGTGCCAGCTCAAGAAACAGTTATAATGAAAAACTGTTTTTT | CASSRNSYNEKLFF
TRBJ1-5 | TRBV15 | many | NA | TGTGCCACCAGCAGAGGAGGGGCAGCGGGACAGCCCCAGCATTTT | CATSRGGAAGQPQHF
TRBJ1-1 | TRBV6-2/TRBV6-3 | many | NA | TGTGCCAGCAGTTACTGGGCGAGGAACACTGAAGCTTTCTTT | CASSYWARNTEAFF
TRBJ1-4 | TRBV4-1 | many | NA | TGCGCCAGCAACCGGGACACAGGGGAAAAACTGTTTTTT | CASNRDTGEKLFF
TRBJ2-3 | TRBV18 | NA | NA | TGTGCCAGCTCACCATTCGAGGGGGGAGGTACGCAGTATTTT | CASSPFEGGGTQYF
TRBJ1-5 | TRBV10-3 | NA | NA | TGTGCCATCAGTGCGGGGGCGCAATCCCTCAATCAGCCCCAGCATTTT | CAISAGAQSLNQPQHF
TRBJ1-3 | TRBV19 | NA | NA | TGTGCCAGTAGCACTAGCGCTGGAAACACCATATATTTT | CASSTSAGNTIYF
TRBJ1-5 | TRBV5-6 | many | NA | TGTGCCAGCAGTCCATCCGGCAGGGGTAGCAATCAGCCCCAGCATTTT | CASSPSGRGSNQPQHF
TRBJ2-6 | TRBV20-1 | many | NA | TGCAGTGCTAGAGGCCCAGGGTCTGGGGCCAACGTCCTGACTTTC | CSARGPGSGANVLTF
TRBJ1-6 | TRBV7-8 | many | NA | TGTGCCAGCAGCTTAGCAAGGGGATCAAATAATTCACCCCTCCACTTT | CASSLARGSNNSPLHF
TRBJ2-4 | TRBV20-1 | NA | NA | TGCTGTGCTAGCGTCTGGGGCTCGGGCAAAAACATTCAGTACTTC | CCASVWGSGKNIQYF
TRBJ1-4 | TRBV20-1 | few | TRBD1 | TGCAGTGCCTGTGAAGACAGGGGGATGGAAAAACTGTTTTTT | CSACEDRGMEKLFF
TRBJ2-5 | TRBV3-1 | few | NA | TGTGCCAGCAGCTTCCCCGGGACCGATCAAGAGACCCAGTACTTC | CASSFPGTDQETQYF
TRBJ1-6 | TRBV10-3 | many | TRBD1 | TGTGCCATCAGTGAGATTCTGACAGGGGTACCCCTCCACTTT | CAISEILTGVPLHF
TRBJ1-3 | TRBV25-1 | many | NA | TGTGCCAGCAGTGGATACTCTGGAAACACCATATATTTT | CASSGYSGNTIYF
TRBJ1-5 | TRBV12-3/TRBV12-4 | many | NA | TGTGCCAGCAGTTTTCGTACTGGGGGTCAGCCCCAGCATTTT | CASSFRTGGQPQHF
TRBJ2-3 | TRBV7-9 | many | NA | TGTGCCAGCAGCCCACAGATTGCGAGGGGAGATACGCAGTATTTT | CASSPQIARGDTQYF
TRBJ2-5 | TRBV20-1 | few | TRBD2 | TGCAGTGCTAGAGGACTAGCGGGGAAAGAGACCCAGTACTTC | CSARGLAGKETQYF
TRBJ2-3 | TRBV12-3/TRBV12-4 | many | NA | TGTGCCAGCAGTTCCCACACAAACACAGATACGCAGTATTTT | CASSSHTNTDTQYF
TRBJ2-3 | TRBV2 | many | NA | TGTGCCAGCCCCTACGATCGAACAGATACGCAGTATTTT | CASPYDRTDTQYF